This T cell receptor (beta chain) was profiled in a study of Ad26.COV2.S vaccination and SARS-CoV-2 variants. Study in general: Participants got Ad26.COV2.S intramuscularly, once or twice 56 days apart.

TCRdb's copy holds only in-frame clones and misses some; the assay was immunoSEQ multiplex PCR. The repertoire holds 500,000 or so clones, with 70% to 90% as singletons. Regarding treatment: some 20 received Ad26.COV2.S at low or high dose, single or two shots; roughly 5 received placebo; per-sample allocation not given. Day 63 after the first injection of vaccine or placebo was the sampling time. Germline CDR1 and CDR2: SNHLY and FYNNEI. V trimming: 4 bases; J trimming: 5 bases; junction bases outside the gene matches: 13. There are 16 residues in the CDR3. The rearrangement joins TRBV2 to TRBJ2-5; TRBD2 agrees at 7 bases. The sequence derives from a person aged 18-65 years who received the Ad26.COV2.S COVID-19 vaccine or a placebo. The source material was peripheral blood, sampled in a trial of Ad26.COV2.S vaccine versus placebo. Here the CDR3 DNA reads TGTGCCAGCAGTGGGGGAGGGCCCCTGGTTAAGGAGACCCAGTACTTC. Its protein product is CASSGGGPLVKETQYF.